The rows below give T cell receptor beta chains drawn from one sample of a study of blood T cell repertoires in COVID-19. Using immunoSEQ multiplex PCR, the repertoire was profiled, and TCRdb retains in-frame clones only, with some absent. The sample records some 190,000 clones, 80% being singletons. Sequenced input: PBMCs or T cells enriched from blood (not recorded which). All receptors derive from a man between 60 and 75 years old who had been exposed to COVID-19. Both conserved end residues are part of each CDR3. The D gene is left open where the match is weak. Size values are once, few and many counts, or a class for expanded clones, and some rows have none.

TGTGCCAGCTCCCACACAGGGGCTAGCGGGAGGAGCACAGATACGCAGTATTTT	CASSHTGASGRSTDTQYF	TRBD2	TRBJ2-3	TRBV7-9	NA
TGTGCCAGCAGTCCGGGACGGACGTTGGGAGGACAGCCCCAGCATTTT	CASSPGRTLGGQPQHF	NA	TRBJ1-5	TRBV28	NA
TGTGCCAGCAGTTTATCGTACGGCTATGGCTACACCTTC	CASSLSYGYGYTF	NA	TRBJ1-2	TRBV27	NA
TGTGCCAGCAGTCTAGGGACTAGCGATACAGATACGCAGTATTTT	CASSLGTSDTDTQYF	TRBD2	TRBJ2-3	TRBV27	NA
TGTGCCAGCAGCGTTAGCGGGAGGGGCTACAATGAGCAGTTCTTC	CASSVSGRGYNEQFF	TRBD2	TRBJ2-1	TRBV9	NA
TGTGCCGGCAGGATACAGGGTTGGACCGCTTTCTTT	CAGRIQGWTAFF	NA	TRBJ1-1	TRBV28	NA
TGTGCCAGCACCGCCGGGTCTCAAGAGACCCAGTACTTC	CASTAGSQETQYF	NA	TRBJ2-5	TRBV7-9	once
TGTGCCAGCAGCTTACAGGGGGCAGACTATGGCTACACCTTC	CASSLQGADYGYTF	TRBD1	TRBJ1-2	TRBV5-4	NA
TGTGCCAGCAGCCCGACAGACCAGCCCACCTACGAGCAGTACTTC	CASSPTDQPTYEQYF	NA	TRBJ2-7	TRBV5-4	NA
TGCGCCAGCAGCTTGGCCCCGGGGTTAACTAATGAAAAACTGTTTTTT	CASSLAPGLTNEKLFF	NA	TRBJ1-4	TRBV5-1	NA
TGTGCCAGCAGTTTAACCAGGCCCGAGCCTGAAGCTTTCTTT	CASSLTRPEPEAFF	NA	TRBJ1-1	TRBV28	NA
TGTGCCAGCAGTTTACGCCAGGGTCCGGGACTTTACTATGGCTACACCTTC	CASSLRQGPGLYYGYTF	NA	TRBJ1-2	TRBV28	NA
TGTGCCATCAGTGATTATCCGGAGCAGTACTTC	CAISDYPEQYF	NA	TRBJ2-7	TRBV10-3	NA
TGTGCCTGGAGTGTTTTAGGCGGCAGCCACTTGGGCGAGCAGTACTTC	CAWSVLGGSHLGEQYF	NA	TRBJ2-7	TRBV30	NA
TGTGCCAGCAGCGCGGGGGGGACAGGGGTCAACGAGCAGTTCTTC	CASSAGGTGVNEQFF	TRBD1	TRBJ2-1	TRBV9	NA
TGCGCCAGCAGCCCCCTCCAGGCAGGCAGAGATACGCAGTATTTT	CASSPLQAGRDTQYF	NA	TRBJ2-3	TRBV5-1	once
TGTGCCAGCAGTCGCGGGGGGGAAGATACGCAGTATTTT	CASSRGGEDTQYF	TRBD2	TRBJ2-3	TRBV28	NA
TGTGCCAGCAGTGCCGGTCCCCAAAACATTCAGTACTTC	CASSAGPQNIQYF	NA	TRBJ2-4	TRBV2	once
TGTGCCAGCAGACGACAGGGTACGGATGGCTACACCTTC	CASRRQGTDGYTF	TRBD1	TRBJ1-2	TRBV6-5	NA
TGTGCCAGCAGTCTACTAGCGGGAGTAGGAAACGAGCAGTACTTC	CASSLLAGVGNEQYF	TRBD2	TRBJ2-7	TRBV27	NA
TGTGCCAGTAGCGACCCAGGGGATCCCCAGCATTTT	CASSDPGDPQHF	NA	TRBJ1-5	TRBV19	NA
TGTGCCAGCAGTGTCGGGGGGGAGAGTGGTGAAGCTTTCTTT	CASSVGGESGEAFF	NA	TRBJ1-1	TRBV6-4	few
TGTGCCAGCAGTTCTACAAGCGGGAGGGCCGGGGAGCTGTTTTTT	CASSSTSGRAGELFF	TRBD2	TRBJ2-2	TRBV7-2	NA
TGTGCCAGCAGCACTACCGGGACAGGGGGCTCACCCCTCCACTTT	CASSTTGTGGSPLHF	TRBD1	TRBJ1-6	TRBV5-5	NA
TGTGCCAGCAGTATAGGACTAGTTACCGGGCAGTACTTC	CASSIGLVTGQYF	TRBD2	TRBJ2-7	TRBV6-5	NA
TGTGCCAGCAGCGTAGAGGGAGGGAGCTCCTACGAGCAGTACTTC	CASSVEGGSSYEQYF	TRBD2	TRBJ2-7	TRBV9	NA
TGTGCCACCAGCCAATGGGGGGGGACAGGGGGAAACTATGGCTACACCTTC	CATSQWGGTGGNYGYTF	TRBD1	TRBJ1-2	TRBV7-2	NA
TGCGCCAACTGGGGGGCTAGCGGGAGATACAATGAGCAGTTCTTC	CANWGASGRYNEQFF	TRBD2	TRBJ2-1	TRBV10-1	NA
TGTGCCTGGAGTCTCCGGAGGGTAGCGGGAGGCGCAGATACGCAGTATTTT	CAWSLRRVAGGADTQYF	TRBD2	TRBJ2-3	TRBV30	NA
TGTGCCAGCAGCCCGCGCGCGGGAAGTGGCGATGAGCAGTTCTTC	CASSPRAGSGDEQFF	NA	TRBJ2-1	TRBV3-1/TRBV3-2	NA
TGCGCCAGCAGCTGGCCGGGACAGGGGGGCGTGAAGACCCAGTACTTC	CASSWPGQGGVKTQYF	TRBD1	TRBJ2-5	TRBV5-1	NA
TGTGCCAGCAGTGGGACATCGAACACTGAAGCTTTCTTT	CASSGTSNTEAFF	NA	TRBJ1-1	TRBV28	NA
TGTGCCAGCAGCCAAGATCTAGCGGGGCAACGTACGCAGTATTTT	CASSQDLAGQRTQYF	TRBD2	TRBJ2-3	TRBV3-1/TRBV3-2	NA
TGTGCCAGCAGCCTCACAGGGGGCAACTATGGCTACACCTTC	CASSLTGGNYGYTF	TRBD1	TRBJ1-2	TRBV28	NA
TGTGCCTGGAATTTTGCGCTAGCGGGAGGGTATTCGTGGGACAATGAGCAGTTCTTC	CAWNFALAGGYSWDNEQFF	TRBD2	TRBJ2-1	TRBV30	NA
TGTGCCAGCAGCTTAGTGGCTGGAGGCACCGGGGAGCTGTTTTTT	CASSLVAGGTGELFF	NA	TRBJ2-2	TRBV11-3	once
TGTGCCAGCAGCCCAACCACAGGGTACAGCAGCTATGGCTACACCTTC	CASSPTTGYSSYGYTF	NA	TRBJ1-2	TRBV16	NA
TGCGCCAGCAGCCCCCACCAGGGCGCAGATACGCAGTATTTT	CASSPHQGADTQYF	NA	TRBJ2-3	TRBV4-3	few
TGTGCCAGCAGCTTGAACAGGGGGCCGGAACAAGCTTTCTTT	CASSLNRGPEQAFF	TRBD1	TRBJ1-1	TRBV5-4	few
TGTGCCAGCAGCATGCGGATCTCCTACGAGCAGTACTTC	CASSMRISYEQYF	NA	TRBJ2-7	TRBV28	NA
TGTGCAAGTCGCTTAAGACAGGGGGTGACCTACGAGCAGTACTTC	CASRLRQGVTYEQYF	NA	TRBJ2-7	TRBV12-2	many
TGTGCCAGCAGTCCCCGGCGGGCAATAGGGTACACTGAAGCTTTCTTT	CASSPRRAIGYTEAFF	NA	TRBJ1-1	TRBV27	NA
TGTGCCAGCAGCGGGGGGGCCACCTACGAGCAGTACTTC	CASSGGATYEQYF	NA	TRBJ2-7	TRBV11-2	NA
TGTGCCACCAGTGATCCTAGCGGTGAGTACAATGAGCAGTTCTTC	CATSDPSGEYNEQFF	TRBD2	TRBJ2-1	TRBV24-1	NA
TGTGCCAGCAGCCCCTCTCTGGAGCAGTTCTTC	CASSPSLEQFF	NA	TRBJ2-1	TRBV7-9	NA
TGTGCCAGCTCCGACCCTTACTTCAAGACAGGTTCCTATGGCTACACCTTC	CASSDPYFKTGSYGYTF	NA	TRBJ1-2	TRBV19	once
TGTGCCAGCAGTCATATCGGACAGGGACAGGGGGGCTACACCTTC	CASSHIGQGQGGYTF	TRBD1	TRBJ1-2	TRBV6-1	NA
TGTGCCACCAGTGCTCCGGGACAAGGGAGCTCCTACGAGCAGTACTTC	CATSAPGQGSSYEQYF	NA	TRBJ2-7	TRBV24-1	once
TGCAGCGTTGGGCCGGGTTCCTGGAAGAACACTGAAGCTTTCTTT	CSVGPGSWKNTEAFF	NA	TRBJ1-1	TRBV29-1	few
TGTGCCAGCAGGCCACTCGGGGTTGGCAATTCACCCCTCCACTTT	CASRPLGVGNSPLHF	NA	TRBJ1-6	TRBV2	NA
TGTGCCAGCAGCCGGAGGGACCCACGGGGCTACACCTTC	CASSRRDPRGYTF	NA	TRBJ1-2	TRBV28	NA
TGTGCCAGCAGCTTGGGGACAGCCCTGGTCCCCTACGAGCAGTACTTC	CASSLGTALVPYEQYF	NA	TRBJ2-7	TRBV5-6	NA
TGTGCCAGTAGTATGACGGGACAGGGGGTTAAAGTCTATGGCTACACCTTC	CASSMTGQGVKVYGYTF	TRBD1	TRBJ1-2	TRBV19	NA
TGCAGCGTTAAGGAGGGCACGAACACCGGGGAGCTGTTTTTT	CSVKEGTNTGELFF	NA	TRBJ2-2	TRBV29-1	NA
TGTGCCAGCAGCGTAACTGCGACAGGGGGGACCGGGGAGCTGTTTTTT	CASSVTATGGTGELFF	TRBD1	TRBJ2-2	TRBV9	NA
TGTGCCAGCAGCTTGGGACTAGCGGGACCTTCCTACGAGCAGTACTTC	CASSLGLAGPSYEQYF	TRBD2	TRBJ2-7	TRBV11-3	NA
TGCGCCAGCAGCGCAACAGGGAGCCACACCGGGGAGCTGTTTTTT	CASSATGSHTGELFF	NA	TRBJ2-2	TRBV5-1	NA
TGTGCCAGCAGTCCGCAAGCGGGGGTCGGCTCCGAGCAGTACTTC	CASSPQAGVGSEQYF	TRBD2	TRBJ2-7	TRBV6-4	NA
TGTGCCAGCAGCTCCCGACAGACGAACACCGGGGAGCTGTTTTTT	CASSSRQTNTGELFF	NA	TRBJ2-2	TRBV7-3	NA
TGTGCCTGGAGTGTAGGGGTCGAGCAGTACTTC	CAWSVGVEQYF	NA	TRBJ2-7	TRBV30	NA